At least ten counts were recorded for the clone carrying this TCR beta chain. No antigen is known for it. Synthesis of cDNA was performed by 5'RACE using 10-nucleotide random UMIs. Every sequencing run generated over 170 million TCR-beta sequences from 15-18 subjects. TCRdb independently ran MiXCR on the 5' RACE reads; one entry per CDR3 protein. The sample consists of under 70,000 distinct CDR3 sequences, 3% to 4% of them appearing once. These data come from a study of neurological immune-mediated disorders. Study-wide results and caveats: Falling below healthy controls, multiple sclerosis showed the least TCR clonal expansion, while HTLV-1-associated myelopathy showed the most.

Material for sequencing was PBMCs. The TCR sequence derives from a woman aged 55-70 years with multiple sclerosis.

CDR3 sequence (DNA): TGTGCCAGCAGTTATGGGGGACAGGGATTCTACGAGCAGTACTTC. This gives the protein CASSYGGQGFYEQYF. The chain joins TRBV6-5 to TRBJ2-7; the match to TRBD1 covers 9 bases. The CDR3 runs 15 residues. CDR1 MNHEY and CDR2 SVGAGI come from the germline V gene. V shed 3 bases, J shed 3 bases, and the junction held 6 bases outside the gene matches.